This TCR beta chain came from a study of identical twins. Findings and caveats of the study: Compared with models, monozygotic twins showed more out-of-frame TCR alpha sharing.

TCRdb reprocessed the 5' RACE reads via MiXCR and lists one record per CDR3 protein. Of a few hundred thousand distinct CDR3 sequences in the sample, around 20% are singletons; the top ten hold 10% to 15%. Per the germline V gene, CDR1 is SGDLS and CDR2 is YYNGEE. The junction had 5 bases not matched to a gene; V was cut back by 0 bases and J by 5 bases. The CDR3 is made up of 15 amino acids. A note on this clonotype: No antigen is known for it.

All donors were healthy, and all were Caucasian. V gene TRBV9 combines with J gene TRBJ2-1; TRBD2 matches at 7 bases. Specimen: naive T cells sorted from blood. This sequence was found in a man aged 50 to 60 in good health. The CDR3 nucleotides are TGTGCCAGCAGCGTAGCTGCGGGGGAGGACAATGAGCAGTTCTTC. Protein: CASSVAAGEDNEQFF.